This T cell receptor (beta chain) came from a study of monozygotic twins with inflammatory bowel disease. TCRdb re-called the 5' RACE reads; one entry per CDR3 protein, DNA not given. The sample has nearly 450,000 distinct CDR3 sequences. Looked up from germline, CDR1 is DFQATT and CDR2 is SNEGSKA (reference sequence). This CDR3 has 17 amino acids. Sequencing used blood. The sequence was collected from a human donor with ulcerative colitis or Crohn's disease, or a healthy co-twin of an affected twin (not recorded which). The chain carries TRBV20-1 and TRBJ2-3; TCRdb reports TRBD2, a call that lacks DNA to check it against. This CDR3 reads CSADGGLAGARRDTQYF.